This T cell receptor beta chain is drawn from a study of T cells in Graves' hyperthyroidism and ophthalmopathy. From RNA transcripts, TCR beta CDR3 regions were amplified. In the first-round RT-PCR of the TCR CDR3, the HTBI primer set was used. TCRdb redid the calling of the multiplex PCR reads with MiXCR, one entry per CDR3 protein. The table shows hundreds of thousands of distinct CDR3 sequences, with roughly 40% occurring only once. About this clonotype itself: A read error may account for a junction end that differs from germline.

The TCR originated in a man younger than 30 with Graves' hyperthyroidism. Sequenced input: blood.

The CDR3 DNA sequence: TGCGCCAGCAGCTTGGTGGCAGCCCAGAACACTGAAGCTTTCTTT. This codes for CASSLVAAQNTEAFF. V and J are TRBV7-9 and TRBJ1-1; D is unresolved. The germline CDR1 and CDR2 sequences are SEHNR and FQNEAQ (reference sequence). CDR3 length equals 15 residues.